The sequence of this T cell receptor beta chain was determined in a study of blood T cells in healthy people across ages (dated by TCRdb to the mid-2010s). For the wider study: In model experiments, roughly one uniquely barcoded TCR beta cDNA molecule per two T cells was captured by template switching. The study measured age-related changes in TCR beta repertoire diversity using deep sequencing normalized with unique cDNA molecular identifiers. Four age groups were formed from the donors: young (average 16 years), middle-aged (around 39), aged (approximately 60) and long-lived (about 80). To avoid experimental bias, donors of different ages were randomly spread across the sequencing lanes. Using the same blood draw, the study looked at two additional independent replicas of 1 million unique cDNA reads for two donors, one aged 18 to 30 and the other aged 80 or older. Broader findings and caveats from the paper: Observed TCR beta diversity correlated strongly with the percentage of naive T cells measured by flow cytometry. Because donor CMV infection status was unknown, age-related changes in expanded clonotypes were potentially confounded. Estimates of total diversity based on one million sequenced T cells were considered lower bounds and underestimates. Compared with the aged group, the long-lived group had more naive CD4+ T cells, fewer expanded clones and increased TCR diversity, a pattern suggesting age selection. Observed TCR beta diversity per million T cells fell roughly linearly with age, and a significant reduction was already apparent by age about 38. Since profiling was done on bulk unsorted PBMCs, naive and antigen-experienced compartments could not be conclusively compared.

The library was obtained by 5' RACE. TCRdb names Illumina HiSeq 2500 as the instrument used. A second 7 to 11 cycle PCR used a sample-barcoded 5' primer and a J-beta primer mix. A unique molecular identifier was introduced onto each TCR beta cDNA molecule by a template-switch 5' adaptor carrying 12 random nucleotides. At least 3 million CDR3-containing paired-end reads were obtained from each sample. First-strand cDNA was synthesized from all RNA with the Mint cDNA synthesis kit, primed by a TRBC-specific oligonucleotide. Following uracil-DNA glycosylase treatment, all cDNA underwent a first 18-cycle PCR with the universal primers M1SS and BC2_uni_R. The published analysis was carried out like this. For normalization, 1 million high-quality reads, each with a distinct molecular identifier, were randomly selected from each sample. Reads with shared molecular identifiers were discarded instead of being binned into consensus sequences. MiTCR, run with a Q25 quality threshold and the strictest error-elimination algorithm, handled CDR3 identification, clonotype clustering and error correction. A nonparametric unseen species model using Euler transformation provided a lower-bound estimate of total TCR beta diversity. TCRdb's own reprocessing of the public reads used fastp at Q25 and MiXCR and kept productive beta chains. One record per CDR3 amino acid sequence lists the most common genes and DNA. The V and J calls were not made by the authors but by TCRdb's processing. The sample data list under 1,000,000 distinct CDR3 sequences, and about 46% of these were observed just once. The biggest ten clones account for 15% to 20% of the sample.

The CDR3 has 14 amino acids, counting the end cysteine and phenylalanine. This entry keeps only the CDR3 DNA: 42 bases, framed from base 1. The germline V gene provides CDR1 MDHEN and CDR2 SYDVKM. V is clipped by 3 bases and J by 0 bases, and the sequence between their germline boundaries is 8 bases long. Donors were 30 to 45 systemically healthy Caucasian individuals from Russia aged roughly 6 to 90 years. Each donor gave roughly 11 milliliters of peripheral blood, drawn into EDTA-treated Vacutainer tubes. PBMCs were isolated by Ficoll-Paque density-gradient centrifugation, with at least 6 million obtained per sample. Total RNA was extracted from PBMCs with Trizol reagent, with at least 6 micrograms obtained per sample. Naive CD45RAhigh/CD27high T cell percentages were measured by flow cytometry on a PBMC aliquot from every donor. This clonotype turned up a few times. Its cognate antigen has yet to be identified. Per-nucleotide qualities are absent, and no much larger clonotype sits a single base away.

This sequence uses TRBV28 and TRBJ1-1, with an unclear D gene assignment. Material: blood. The sequence was obtained from a man older than 75 in good health. At the DNA level, the sequence is TGTGCCAGCAGTTTCTTGACGGTGAACACTGAAGCTTTCTTT. This sequence encodes CASSFLTVNTEAFF.